Following are 9 T cell receptor beta chains from one sample sequenced in a study of T cells in Graves' hyperthyroidism and ophthalmopathy. Amplification of TCR beta CDR3 regions was performed using RNA transcripts as template. TCR CDR3 regions were first amplified by RT-PCR with HTBI primers. TCRdb itself ran the multiplex PCR reads through MiXCR, one entry per CDR3 protein. The table lists about 710,000 distinct CDR3 sequences, 16% of them singletons, with under 10% in the top ten. Sequencing was done on a sample of blood. The receptors here all came from a young man with Graves' hyperthyroidism.

Points on this clonotype: A much larger clone differs from this one at a single base, so this may be a read error. It is likely a read error, because the conserved phenylalanine at the end of the CDR3 is missing. The chain employs TRBV2 and TRBJ1-3; D is unresolved. Germline V gene lookup returns CDR1 SNHLY and CDR2 FYNNEI. The CDR3 is 14 residues long. V lost 7 bases, J lost 0 bases, and 10 bases lay in between. CDR3 DNA: TGTGCCAGCACCTACGCAACCTCTGGAAACACCATATATCTT. It is translated as CASTYATSGNTIYL.

This clonotype was seen repeatedly, ten times or more. This rearrangement joins TRBV30 to TRBJ2-3, with 13 bases lining up with TRBD2. CDR1 is GTSNPN, CDR2 SVGIG, per germline (reference sequence). Trimming at V came to 5 bases and at J to 6 bases, leaving 5 bases not matched to a gene. The CDR3 consists of 14 residues. Written as DNA, the CDR3 is TGTGCCTGGGGACTAGCGGGAGCCTCCGATACGCAGTATTTT. Its translation is CAWGLAGASDTQYF.

This clonotype turned up a few times. The rearrangement links TRBV10-3 to TRBJ2-7, with D uncertain. Germline assignment: CDR1 ENHRY and CDR2 SYGVKD. The CDR3 consists of 13 residues. Trimming stripped 3 bases from V and 5 bases from J, with 11 bases between. The CDR3: CAISDPPLDEQYF. The CDR3 DNA sequence: TGTGCCATCAGTGACCCGCCGCTCGACGAGCAGTACTTC.

This clonotype was observed many times. The chain is built from TRBV29-1 and TRBJ2-7; 9 bases are a match to TRBD1. This CDR3 is built from 13 residues. Germline V gene lookup returns CDR1 SQVTM and CDR2 ANQGSEA. V was clipped by 4 bases and J by 1 base; unmatched bases: 2. The CDR3 here is CSVATGGSYEQYF. The CDR3 nucleotides are TGCAGCGTTGCGACAGGGGGTTCCTACGAGCAGTACTTC.

This clonotype was seen many times. V gene TRBV29-1 combines with J gene TRBJ2-1; D is perhaps TRBD2 (6 bases). The V gene lost 0 bases and the J gene lost 0 bases, with 9 bases spanning the gap. The CDR3 sequence is 15 residues long. Germline-derived CDR1 and CDR2 are SQVTM and ANQGSEA. DNA of the CDR3: TGCAGCGTTGAAGATCGGGGGAGCTCCTACAATGAGCAGTTCTTC. Its translation is CSVEDRGSSYNEQFF.

Only a few counts were recorded for this clonotype. The chain combines TRBV7-2 with TRBJ2-1; D gene uncertain. The CDR3 covers 17 residues. V was pared by 5 bases and J by 6 bases, with 23 bases between. CDR1 is SGHTA, CDR2 FQGNSA, per germline. CDR3 in amino acids: CASSNPPGFRFSNEQFF. The CDR3 region has the DNA TGTGCCAGCAGCAACCCCCCAGGCTTTCGGTTCTCCAATGAGCAGTTCTTC. Drawing the rest from reference TRBV7-2 and TRBJ2-1, the complete variable domain is GAGVSQSPSNKVTEKGKDVELRCDPISGHTALYWYRQSLGQGLEFLIYFQGNSAPDKSGLPSDRFSAERTGGSVSTLTIQRTQQEDSAVYLCASSNPPGFRFSNEQFFGPGTRLTVL.

This chain links TRBV5-5 with TRBJ1-5; no definite D call. The CDR3 length is 14 residues. CDR1 SGHKS and CDR2 YYEKEE come from the germline V gene (reference sequence). The V end lost 0 bases, the J end lost 2 bases, and 6 bases lay between the germline ends. In nucleotides, the CDR3 is TGTGCCAGCAGCTTGGTTACAGGCAATCAGCCCCAGCATTTT. This gives the protein CASSLVTGNQPQHF. The full variable domain, in which reference TRBV5-5 and TRBJ1-5 provide the parts outside the CDR3, is DAGVTQSPTHLIKTRGQQVTLRCSPISGHKSVSWYQQVLGQGPQFIFQYYEKEERGRGNFPDRFSARQFPNYSSELNVNALLLGDSALYLCASSLVTGNQPQHFGDGTRLSIL.

The chain is built from TRBV20-1 and TRBJ2-5; a possible D gene is TRBD1 (6 bases). The CDR3 loop spans 14 amino acids. In germline, CDR1 is DFQATT, CDR2 SNEGSKA (reference sequence). V was clipped by 3 bases and J by 0 bases, with 11 bases between them. The CDR3 is CSASGRGHQETQYF. The DNA for the CDR3 is TGCAGTGCTAGTGGCAGGGGACACCAAGAGACCCAGTACTTC.

This clonotype was seen ten or more times. The chain has TRBV28 and TRBJ2-5, with no clear D. The germline V gene has CDR1 MDHEN and CDR2 SYDVKM. The length of the CDR3 is 13 residues. V lost 6 bases to trimming and J lost 5 bases, with 13 bases between them. CDR3 in DNA: TGTGCCAGCAGCCCGATCACTCAGGAGACCCAGTACTTC. Translated, it gives CASSPITQETQYF.